This T cell receptor beta chain was documented in a study of T cells in Graves' hyperthyroidism and ophthalmopathy. About the research overall: Once the initial diagnosis was made, peripheral blood was obtained before any treatment.

The study's findings and limits: The model's output predicted ophthalmopathy at a median of 6.5 months prior to onset. Most thyroid clonotypes that were expanded above 0.001 also turned up in blood.

Trimming took 3 bases from V and 0 from J, leaving 9 bases between them. The CDR3 has 14 residues. CDR1 is DFQATT and CDR2 is SNEGSKA in the germline V gene (reference sequence). TCR beta CDR3 regions were amplified from RNA transcripts. Primed by the HTBI set, a first-round RT-PCR was run on the TCR CDR3. TCRdb recomputed calls from the multiplex PCR reads with MiXCR, one row per CDR3 protein. The sample lists 350,000 or so distinct CDR3 sequences; approximately 22% were seen once. This clonotype was counted at least ten times. Its target is not known. Newly diagnosed hyperthyroidism patients aged 18 to 65 years had disease lasting under 2 months.

Source material: blood. The chain combines TRBV20-1 with TRBJ1-5; TRBD1 might be the D (5 bases). The receptor was derived from a woman in her fifties or sixties with Graves' hyperthyroidism. CDR3 region: CSARGVPSNQPQHF. The CDR3 nucleotides read TGCAGTGCTAGGGGGGTTCCTAGCAATCAGCCCCAGCATTTT.